A selection of T cell receptor beta chains follows, all from one sample in a study of T cells in tuberculosis. Using immunoSEQ multiplex PCR, the repertoire was profiled, and TCRdb retains in-frame clones only, with some absent. The sample yields more than 35,000 clones, more than 90% seen once. The source material was PBMCs. These TCRs come from a donor between 10 and 29 years old with latent tuberculosis or without tuberculosis infection. The CDR3 runs from the conserved cysteine through the conserved F or W. The order of the fields is J gene, clone size, D gene, V gene, CDR3 protein, CDR3 DNA. D genes are given only for firm matches. For some rows the clone size is stated as once, few or many, or as a class when expanded; others skip it.

TRBJ1-4 | - | - | TRBV7-9 | CASSLAPGASNEKLFF | TGTGCCAGCAGCTTAGCTCCAGGGGCATCTAATGAAAAACTGTTTTTT
TRBJ1-2 | - | TRBD1 | TRBV6-5 | CASSYRRQGGIYGYTF | TGTGCCAGCAGTTACCGGAGACAGGGTGGGATCTATGGCTACACCTTC
TRBJ1-1 | - | - | TRBV25-1 | CASSAGPNTEAFF | TGTGCCAGCTCGGCTGGGCCTAACACTGAAGCTTTCTTT
TRBJ1-2 | - | - | TRBV11-2 | CASSSKWTEVYGYTF | TGTGCCAGCAGCTCCAAGTGGACGGAGGTCTATGGCTACACCTTC
TRBJ2-6 | - | - | TRBV6-5 | CASHGSGANVLTF | TGTGCCAGCCACGGCTCTGGGGCCAACGTCCTGACTTTC
TRBJ2-2 | - | TRBD2 | TRBV14 | CASSIPGTSPGELFF | TGTGCCAGCAGCATTCCCGGGACTAGTCCCGGGGAGCTGTTTTTT
TRBJ2-3 | - | TRBD2 | TRBV27 | CASRPSGRSLSTDTQYF | TGTGCCAGCAGACCTAGCGGGAGGTCTTTATCCACAGATACGCAGTATTTT
TRBJ1-6 | - | TRBD1 | TRBV5-6 | CASEPNRGLKSPLHF | TGTGCCAGCGAACCCAACAGGGGATTGAAATCACCCCTCCACTTT
TRBJ2-1 | - | - | TRBV10-3 | CAISASSNEQFF | TGTGCCATCAGTGCGTCGAGCAATGAGCAGTTCTTC
TRBJ1-6 | few | TRBD1 | TRBV19 | CASSFGQGSSPLHF | TGTGCCAGTAGTTTTGGACAGGGTTCATCACCCCTCCACTTT
TRBJ2-7 | large | TRBD2 | TRBV4-2 | CASSPAGGFEQYF | TGTGCCAGCAGCCCGGCGGGGGGGTTTGAGCAGTACTTC
TRBJ2-5 | - | TRBD2 | TRBV5-1 | CASSTTPGTSGYKETQYF | TGCGCCAGCAGCACCACCCCCGGGACTAGCGGATACAAAGAGACCCAGTACTTC
TRBJ1-2 | - | - | TRBV5-1 | CASSADTRDYTF | TGCGCCAGCAGCGCGGATACGCGAGACTACACCTTC
TRBJ1-5 | - | - | TRBV19 | CASSMEGLYSNQPQHF | TGTGCCAGTAGTATGGAGGGACTATATAGCAATCAGCCCCAGCATTTT
TRBJ2-1 | - | TRBD2 | TRBV19 | CASSIDREGSYNEQFF | TGTGCCAGTAGTATAGACCGGGAGGGCTCCTACAATGAGCAGTTCTTC
TRBJ2-2 | - | TRBD2 | TRBV7-2 | CASSLARREGPGELFF | TGTGCCAGCAGCTTAGCGCGACGGGAGGGCCCCGGGGAGCTGTTTTTT
TRBJ1-3 | - | TRBD1 | TRBV5-6 | CASSFLSGTGPIGNTIYF | TGTGCCAGCAGCTTCTTATCCGGGACAGGGCCAATCGGAAACACCATATATTTT
TRBJ2-5 | - | - | TRBV5-1 | CASSPRLVGRLNQETQYF | TGCGCCAGCAGCCCGCGACTAGTAGGGAGGTTGAACCAAGAGACCCAGTACTTC
TRBJ1-3 | once | - | TRBV4-2 | CASSQDRGNTIYF | TGTGCCAGCAGCCAAGACAGGGGAAACACCATATATTTT
TRBJ2-1 | - | TRBD1 | TRBV18 | CASSHRDRAYNEQFF | TGTGCCAGCTCTCACCGGGACAGAGCCTACAATGAGCAGTTCTTC
TRBJ2-7 | - | TRBD2 | TRBV7-9 | CASSLSSGTYEQYF | TGTGCCAGCAGCTTATCTAGCGGAACCTACGAGCAGTACTTC
TRBJ1-1 | few | TRBD1 | TRBV7-6 | CASSLRQGGFGEAFF | TGTGCCAGCAGCTTGAGACAGGGCGGATTCGGTGAAGCTTTCTTT